These T cell receptor beta chains were read from a single sample in a study of early T cells in non-severe SARS-CoV-2 infection. TCRdb recomputed calls from the 5' RACE reads with MiXCR, one row per CDR3 protein. The profile shows roughly 25,000 distinct CDR3 sequences, 4.3% of them singletons. Source material: whole blood. Receptor source: an adult who was a healthcare worker with PCR-confirmed SARS-CoV-2 infection or an uninfected control (not recorded which). Each CDR3 is given with its conserved first and last residue. The D gene is left open where the match is weak. The size of a clone is reported for some rows only, either as once, few or many, or as a class for expanded clones.

V: TRBV25-1; D: -; size: many; J: TRBJ2-5; DNA: TGTGCCAGCAGCCAAACCGGGGGCGCTTGGTATAAGACCCAGTACTTC; CDR3: CASSQTGGAWYKTQYF
V: TRBV18; D: -; size: many; J: TRBJ2-2; DNA: TGTGCCAGCTCACCTACCGCGAACACCGGGGAGCTGTTTTTT; CDR3: CASSPTANTGELFF
V: TRBV12-3/TRBV12-4; D: TRBD2; size: few; J: TRBJ2-1; DNA: TGTGCCAGCAGTAGCGGGGGGGAGGGCAATGAGCAGTTCTTC; CDR3: CASSSGGEGNEQFF
V: TRBV11-2; D: TRBD2; size: many; J: TRBJ2-1; DNA: TGTGCCAGCAGTCGGACTAGCGCCCTGAATTACAATGAGCAGTTCTTC; CDR3: CASSRTSALNYNEQFF
V: TRBV15; D: -; size: few; J: TRBJ1-1; DNA: TGTGCCACCAGCAGACCCTTGGCAGCCGAAGCTTTCTTT; CDR3: CATSRPLAAEAFF
V: TRBV6-5; D: -; size: many; J: TRBJ2-4; DNA: TGTGCCAGCAACGGGATAGCAAACATTCAGTACTTC; CDR3: CASNGIANIQYF
V: TRBV18; D: -; size: many; J: TRBJ2-3; DNA: TGTGCCAGCTCATCTAGCGCGAACACAGATACGCAGTATTTT; CDR3: CASSSSANTDTQYF
V: TRBV5-1; D: TRBD1; size: many; J: TRBJ2-2; DNA: TGCGCCAGCAGCCCCGGGGACAGAAACACCGGGGAGCTGTTTTTT; CDR3: CASSPGDRNTGELFF
V: TRBV6-5; D: TRBD2; size: many; J: TRBJ2-7; DNA: TGTGCCAGCAGTTATGGGCTAGCGGGAGGTCGGGGCTCCTACGAGCAGTACTTC; CDR3: CASSYGLAGGRGSYEQYF
V: TRBV6-2/TRBV6-3; D: -; size: -; J: TRBJ2-3; DNA: TGTGCCAGCAGAAAGGGACGGATCACAGATACGCAGTATTTT; CDR3: CASRKGRITDTQYF
V: TRBV18; D: -; size: many; J: TRBJ1-2; DNA: TGTGCCAGCTCACCAAACTATGGCTACACCTTC; CDR3: CASSPNYGYTF
V: TRBV3-1; D: -; size: medium-sized; J: TRBJ2-7; DNA: TGTGCCAGCAGCCAGCTAAGCCGCGAGCAGTACTTC; CDR3: CASSQLSREQYF
V: TRBV7-2; D: -; size: many; J: TRBJ2-5; DNA: TGTGCCAGCAGCCCGGACAGTGCTTTACTCCTCCAAGAGACCCAGTACTTC; CDR3: CASSPDSALLLQETQYF
V: TRBV28; D: TRBD1; size: many; J: TRBJ1-2; DNA: TGTGCCAGCAGTCCTACAGGGGTTTGGTACGGCTACACCTTC; CDR3: CASSPTGVWYGYTF
V: TRBV20-1; D: -; size: few; J: TRBJ2-4; DNA: TGCAGCTTTCCTTCCTTAGAAGATAAAAACATTCAGTACTTC; CDR3: CSFPSLEDKNIQYF
V: TRBV12-3/TRBV12-4; D: -; size: many; J: TRBJ1-4; DNA: TGTGCCAGCAGTCTAGTGACGACTAATGAAAAACTGTTTTTT; CDR3: CASSLVTTNEKLFF
V: TRBV7-9; D: -; size: many; J: TRBJ2-7; DNA: TGTGCCAGCAGCTACCTTGGCTTGGCGGAAGAGCAGTACTTC; CDR3: CASSYLGLAEEQYF
V: TRBV3-1; D: -; size: many; J: TRBJ2-3; DNA: TGTGCCAGCAGCCTCCTAGCAGGGCCCACAGATACGCAGTATTTT; CDR3: CASSLLAGPTDTQYF
V: TRBV19; D: TRBD1; size: -; J: TRBJ1-2; DNA: TGTGCCACCCGGGACAGGGAAGGGTCTGGCTATGGCTACACCTTC; CDR3: CATRDREGSGYGYTF
V: TRBV20-1; D: TRBD1; size: many; J: TRBJ1-2; DNA: TGCAGTGCTCCGGCAAGGACAGGGAATGGCTACACCTTC; CDR3: CSAPARTGNGYTF